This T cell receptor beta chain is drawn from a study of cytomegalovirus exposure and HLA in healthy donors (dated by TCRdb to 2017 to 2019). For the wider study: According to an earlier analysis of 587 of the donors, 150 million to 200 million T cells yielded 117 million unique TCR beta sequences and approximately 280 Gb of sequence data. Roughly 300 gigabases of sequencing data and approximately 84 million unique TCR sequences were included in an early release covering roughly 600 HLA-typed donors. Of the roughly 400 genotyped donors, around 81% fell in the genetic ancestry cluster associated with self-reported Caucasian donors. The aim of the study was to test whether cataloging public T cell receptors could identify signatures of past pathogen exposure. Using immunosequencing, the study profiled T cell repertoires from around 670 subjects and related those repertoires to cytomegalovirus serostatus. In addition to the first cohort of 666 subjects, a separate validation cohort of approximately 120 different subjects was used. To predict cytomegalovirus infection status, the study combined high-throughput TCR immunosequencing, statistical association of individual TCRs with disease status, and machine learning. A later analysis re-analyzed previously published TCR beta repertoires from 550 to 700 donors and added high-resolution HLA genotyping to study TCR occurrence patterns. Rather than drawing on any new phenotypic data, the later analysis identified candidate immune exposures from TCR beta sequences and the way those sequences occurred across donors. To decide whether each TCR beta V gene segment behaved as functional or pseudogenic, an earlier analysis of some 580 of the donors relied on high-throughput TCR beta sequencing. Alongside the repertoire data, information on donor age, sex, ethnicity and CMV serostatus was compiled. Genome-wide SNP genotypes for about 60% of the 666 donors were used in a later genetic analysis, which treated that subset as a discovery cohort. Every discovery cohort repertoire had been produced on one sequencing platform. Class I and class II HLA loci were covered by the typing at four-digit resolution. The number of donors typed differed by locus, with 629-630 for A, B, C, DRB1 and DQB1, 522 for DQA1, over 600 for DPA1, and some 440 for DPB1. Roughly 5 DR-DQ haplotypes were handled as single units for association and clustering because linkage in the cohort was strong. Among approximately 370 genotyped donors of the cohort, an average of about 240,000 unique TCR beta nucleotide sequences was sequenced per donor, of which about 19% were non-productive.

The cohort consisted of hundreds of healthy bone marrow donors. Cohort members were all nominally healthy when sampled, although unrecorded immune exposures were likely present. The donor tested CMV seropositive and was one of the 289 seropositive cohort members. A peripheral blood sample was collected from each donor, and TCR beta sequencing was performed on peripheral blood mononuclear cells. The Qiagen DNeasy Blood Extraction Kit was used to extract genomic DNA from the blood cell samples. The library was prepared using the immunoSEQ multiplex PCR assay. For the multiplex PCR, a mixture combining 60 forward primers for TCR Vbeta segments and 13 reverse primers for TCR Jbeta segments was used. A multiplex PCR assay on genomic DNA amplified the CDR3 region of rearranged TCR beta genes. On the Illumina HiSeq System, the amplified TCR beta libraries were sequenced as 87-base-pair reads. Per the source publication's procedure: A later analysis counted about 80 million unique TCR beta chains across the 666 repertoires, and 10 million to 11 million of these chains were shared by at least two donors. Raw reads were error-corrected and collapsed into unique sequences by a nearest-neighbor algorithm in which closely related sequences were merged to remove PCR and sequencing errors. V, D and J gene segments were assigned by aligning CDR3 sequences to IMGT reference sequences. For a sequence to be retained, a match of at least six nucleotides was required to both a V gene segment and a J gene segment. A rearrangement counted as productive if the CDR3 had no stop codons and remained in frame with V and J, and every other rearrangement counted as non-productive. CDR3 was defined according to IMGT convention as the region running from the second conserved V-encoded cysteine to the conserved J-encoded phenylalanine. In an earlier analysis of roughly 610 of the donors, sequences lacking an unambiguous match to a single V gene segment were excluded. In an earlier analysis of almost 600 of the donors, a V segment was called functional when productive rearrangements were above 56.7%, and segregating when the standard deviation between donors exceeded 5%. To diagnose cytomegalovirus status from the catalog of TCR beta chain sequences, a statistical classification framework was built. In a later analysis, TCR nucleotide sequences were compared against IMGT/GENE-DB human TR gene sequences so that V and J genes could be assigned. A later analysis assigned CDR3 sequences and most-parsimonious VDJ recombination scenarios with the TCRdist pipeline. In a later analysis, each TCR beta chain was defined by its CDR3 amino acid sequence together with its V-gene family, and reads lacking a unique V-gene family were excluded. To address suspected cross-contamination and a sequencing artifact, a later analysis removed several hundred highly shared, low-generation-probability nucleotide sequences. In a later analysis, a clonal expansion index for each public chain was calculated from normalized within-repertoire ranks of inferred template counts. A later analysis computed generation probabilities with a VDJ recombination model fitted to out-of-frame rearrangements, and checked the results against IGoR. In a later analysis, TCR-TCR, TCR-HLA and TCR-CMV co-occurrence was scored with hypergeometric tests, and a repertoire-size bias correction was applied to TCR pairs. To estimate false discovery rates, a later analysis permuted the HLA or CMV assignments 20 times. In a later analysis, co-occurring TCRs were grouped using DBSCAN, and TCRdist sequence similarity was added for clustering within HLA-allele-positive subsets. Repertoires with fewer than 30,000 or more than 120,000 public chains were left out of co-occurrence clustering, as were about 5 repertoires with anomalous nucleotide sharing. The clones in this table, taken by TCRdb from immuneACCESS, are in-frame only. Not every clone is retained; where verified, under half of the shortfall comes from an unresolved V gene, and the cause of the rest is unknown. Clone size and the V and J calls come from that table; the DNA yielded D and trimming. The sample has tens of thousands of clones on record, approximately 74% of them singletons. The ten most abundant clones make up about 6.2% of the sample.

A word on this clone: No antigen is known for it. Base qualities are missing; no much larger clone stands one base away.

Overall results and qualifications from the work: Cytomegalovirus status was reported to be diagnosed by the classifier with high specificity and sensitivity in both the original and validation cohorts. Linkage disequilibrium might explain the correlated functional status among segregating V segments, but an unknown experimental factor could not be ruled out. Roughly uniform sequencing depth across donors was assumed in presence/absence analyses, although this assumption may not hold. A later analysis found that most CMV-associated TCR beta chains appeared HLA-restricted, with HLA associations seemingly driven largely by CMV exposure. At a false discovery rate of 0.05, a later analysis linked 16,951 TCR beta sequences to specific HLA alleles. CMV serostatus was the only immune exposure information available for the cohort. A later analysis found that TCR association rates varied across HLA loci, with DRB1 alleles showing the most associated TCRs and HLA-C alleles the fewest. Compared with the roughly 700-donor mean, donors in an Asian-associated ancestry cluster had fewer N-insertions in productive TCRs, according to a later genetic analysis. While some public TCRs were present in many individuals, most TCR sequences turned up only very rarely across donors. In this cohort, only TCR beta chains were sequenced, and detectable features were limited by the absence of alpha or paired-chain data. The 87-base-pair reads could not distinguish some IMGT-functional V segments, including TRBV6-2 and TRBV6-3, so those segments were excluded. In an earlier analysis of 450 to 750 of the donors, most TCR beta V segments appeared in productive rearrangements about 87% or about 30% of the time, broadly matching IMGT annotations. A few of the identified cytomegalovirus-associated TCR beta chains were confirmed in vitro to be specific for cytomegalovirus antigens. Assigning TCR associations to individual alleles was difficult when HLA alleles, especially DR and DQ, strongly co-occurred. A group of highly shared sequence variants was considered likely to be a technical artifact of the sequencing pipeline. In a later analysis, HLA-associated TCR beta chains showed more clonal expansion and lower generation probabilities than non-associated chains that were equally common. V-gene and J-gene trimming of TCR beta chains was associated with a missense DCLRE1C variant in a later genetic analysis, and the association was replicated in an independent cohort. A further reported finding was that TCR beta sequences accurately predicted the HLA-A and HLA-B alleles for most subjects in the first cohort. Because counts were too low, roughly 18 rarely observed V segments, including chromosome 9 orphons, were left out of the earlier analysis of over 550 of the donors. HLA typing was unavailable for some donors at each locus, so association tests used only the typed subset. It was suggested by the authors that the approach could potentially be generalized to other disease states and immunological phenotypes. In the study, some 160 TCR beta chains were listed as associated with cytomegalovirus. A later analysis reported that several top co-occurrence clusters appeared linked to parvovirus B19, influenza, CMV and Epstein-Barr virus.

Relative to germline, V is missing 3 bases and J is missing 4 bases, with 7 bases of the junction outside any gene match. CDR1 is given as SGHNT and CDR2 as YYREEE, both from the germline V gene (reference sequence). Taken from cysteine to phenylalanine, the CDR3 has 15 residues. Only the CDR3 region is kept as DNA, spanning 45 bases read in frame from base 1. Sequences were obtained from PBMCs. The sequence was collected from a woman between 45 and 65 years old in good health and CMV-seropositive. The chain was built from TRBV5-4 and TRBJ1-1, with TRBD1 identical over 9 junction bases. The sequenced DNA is TGTGCCAGCAGCTCACCACAGGGGGCTGGCACTGAAGCTTTCTTT. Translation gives CASSSPQGAGTEAFF.